These 17 T cell receptor beta chains share one sample of origin, sequenced in a study of cytotoxic CD8 clonotypes in ibrutinib-treated CLL. Profiled with immunoSEQ multiplex PCR; TCRdb holds only in-frame clones, not every one. The table includes more than 200,000 clones, 70% detected once. Sequencing was performed on PBMCs, taken after 24 months of ibrutinib treatment. The receptors shown here come from a human donor with chronic lymphocytic leukemia.

The chain employs TRBV5-4 and TRBJ2-3; no reliable D call. The CDR3 extends over 14 amino acids. Trimming took off 0 bases at V and 0 bases at J, with 5 bases between the two ends. Germline-derived CDR1 and CDR2 are SGHNT and YYREEE (reference sequence). For the CDR3, the DNA is TGTGCCAGCAGCTTGGCCGGTAGCACAGATACGCAGTATTTT. It specifies CASSLAGSTDTQYF. Looking up the rest from reference TRBV5-4 and TRBJ2-3 gives the full variable domain: ETGVTQSPTHLIKTRGQQVTLRCSSQSGHNTVSWYQQALGQGPQFIFQYYREEENGRGNFPPRFSGLQFPNYSSELNVNALELDDSALYLCASSLAGSTDTQYFGPGTRLTVL.

This chain joins TRBV18 and TRBJ2-7, with TRBD2 matching 10 bases. The CDR3 covers 15 residues. Germline lookup yields CDR1 KGHSH and CDR2 LQKENI. V shed 3 bases, J shed 2 bases, and the junction held 4 bases outside the gene matches. The chain's CDR3 is CASSPQAGGAYEQYF. CDR3 in DNA: TGTGCCAGCTCACCCCAAGCGGGAGGGGCCTACGAGCAGTACTTC.

This chain joins TRBV2 and TRBJ1-2, with D hard to call. V lost 3 bases and J lost 4, with 9 bases in between. CDR1 and CDR2 (germline): SNHLY, FYNNEI. CDR3 length equals 13 residues. The CDR3 region is CASSEGSGYGYTF. The DNA of the CDR3 is TGTGCCAGCAGTGAGGGCAGTGGCTATGGCTACACCTTC. Combining the CDR3 with reference TRBV2 and TRBJ1-2 gives the whole variable domain EPEVTQTPSHQVTQMGQEVILRCVPISNHLYFYWYRQILGQKVEFLVSFYNNEISEKSEIFDDQFSVERPDGSNFTLKIRSTKLEDSAMYFCASSEGSGYGYTFGSGTRLTVV.

V usage is TRBV6-8 and J usage is TRBJ1-5, with 9 bases lining up with TRBD1. This CDR3 is built from 15 residues. V trimming: 2 bases; J trimming: 6 bases; junction bases outside the gene matches: 5. Germline-derived CDR1 and CDR2 are MNHGY and SAAAGT. The CDR3 sequence: CASSYPTGGPQPQHF. Here the CDR3 DNA reads TGTGCCAGCAGTTACCCGACAGGGGGTCCTCAGCCCCAGCATTTT.

This chain uses TRBV7-3 with TRBJ2-1, with TRBD2 as a possible D gene (5 bases). Trimming stripped 3 bases from V and 0 bases from J, with 9 bases between. The CDR3 has 15 residues. In germline, CDR1 is SGHTA, CDR2 FQGTGA. Written as DNA, the CDR3 is TGTGCCAGCAGCTTGCCGGGGAGCTCCTACAATGAGCAGTTCTTC. It encodes CASSLPGSSYNEQFF.

V and J are TRBV5-1 and TRBJ2-2, with 7 bases lining up with TRBD1. CDR1 and CDR2 from the germline V gene are SGHRS and YFSETQ. V was clipped by 4 bases and J by 7 bases; unmatched bases: 7. This CDR3 has 14 amino acids. The DNA of the CDR3 is TGCGCCAGCAGCCCCGGACAGGAACACGGGGAGCTGTTTTTT. Translated, it gives CASSPGQEHGELFF. Full variable domain (outside the CDR3, taken from reference TRBV5-1 and TRBJ2-2): KAGVTQTPRYLIKTRGQQVTLSCSPISGHRSVSWYQQTPGQGLQFLFEYFSETQRNKGNFPGRFSGRQFSNSRSEMNVSTLELGDSALYLCASSPGQEHGELFFGEGSRLTVL.

V gene TRBV14 combines with J gene TRBJ2-1; 7 bases are a match to TRBD2. CDR1 is SGHDN and CDR2 is FVKESK in the germline V gene. This CDR3 comprises 15 residues. The V segment lost 4 bases and the J segment 5 bases; nucleotides outside the gene matches: 8. The chain's CDR3 is CASSRPGTINNEQFF. The DNA of the CDR3 is TGTGCCAGCAGCCGACCCGGGACTATCAACAATGAGCAGTTCTTC.

The V gene is TRBV5-1, the J gene TRBJ2-7; 7 positions agree with TRBD1. This CDR3 spans 15 amino acids. V trimming: 4 bases; J trimming: 0 bases; junction bases outside the gene matches: 7. The germline gives CDR1 SGHRS, CDR2 YFSETQ. DNA for the CDR3: TGCGCCAGCAGCGATACAGGGGCCCCCTCCTACGAGCAGTACTTC. Translating it yields CASSDTGAPSYEQYF.

The V gene is TRBV19, the J gene TRBJ2-7, with TRBD2 matching over 10 bases. This CDR3 is built from 17 residues. With V trimmed by 1 base and J by 1 base, 7 bases remained unmatched. Germline V gene sequence: CDR1 LNHDA, CDR2 SQIVND (reference sequence). The CDR3 region is CASSIGAGGAGSYEQYF. The DNA for the CDR3 is TGTGCCAGTAGTATAGGAGCGGGAGGGGCCGGGTCCTACGAGCAGTACTTC.

As to this clone: This CDR3 is also generated by other DNA sequences in the sample. J is TRBJ1-2 and V is TRBV28; the D is unclear. Trimming took off 5 bases at V and 3 bases at J, with 7 bases between the two ends. Germline-derived CDR1 and CDR2 are MDHEN and SYDVKM. The CDR3 is 12 residues long. CDR3 in DNA: TGTGCCAGCAGTCTGGCGGACTATGGCTACACCTTC. Its translation is CASSLADYGYTF.

The rearrangement joins TRBV5-4 to TRBJ1-4; maybe TRBD1 (6 bases). This CDR3 has 15 residues. The germline V gene has CDR1 SGHNT and CDR2 YYREEE (reference sequence). Trimming cost V 3 bases and J 8 bases, with 17 bases left between them. The DNA for the CDR3 is TGTGCCAGCAGCTACCAAGGGGGACCGGAGGAAAAACTGTTTTTT. It specifies CASSYQGGPEEKLFF.

Comments on this clone: Additional DNA sequences in this sample encode the identical CDR3. The V and J genes are TRBV28 and TRBJ2-7, with D unresolved. The CDR3 spans 11 residues. Per the germline V gene, CDR1 is MDHEN and CDR2 is SYDVKM. Trimming shortened V by 4 bases and J by 6 bases, and 7 bases separated the two germline ends. The CDR3 is CASSSGSEQYF. The CDR3 bases are TGTGCCAGCAGTTCTGGAAGCGAGCAGTACTTC.

The chain joins TRBV30 to TRBJ1-1; D not certain. CDR3 size: 12 residues. Germline assignment: CDR1 GTSNPN and CDR2 SVGIG (reference sequence). Trimming cost V 5 bases and J 0 bases, with 7 bases left between them. This CDR3 is CAWGFMNTEAFF. The CDR3 DNA reads TGTGCCTGGGGTTTTATGAACACTGAAGCTTTCTTT.

This CDR3 reads CASNLLRDSATHEQFF. The CDR3 DNA follows: TGTGCCAGCAACTTGCTCCGGGACTCGGCAACCCATGAGCAGTTCTTC. The chain carries TRBV28 and TRBJ2-1, with D perhaps TRBD2 (6 bases). Germline V gene sequence: CDR1 MDHEN, CDR2 SYDVKM. V was pared by 7 bases and J by 8 bases, with 24 bases between. The CDR3 contains 16 residues.

J is TRBJ2-7 and V is TRBV5-6; maybe TRBD1 (6 bases). This CDR3 contains 15 residues. The V end was cut by 6 bases, the J end by 7 bases, with 23 bases between. The germline V gene has CDR1 SGHDT and CDR2 YYEEEE. The chain's CDR3 is CASTVGPVGAREQYF. The CDR3 DNA follows: TGTGCCAGCACGGTAGGCCCGGTGGGGGCGAGGGAGCAGTACTTC.

The rearrangement uses TRBV29-1 and TRBJ1-4, with 7 bases lining up with TRBD1. The CDR3 spans 14 residues. Trimming cost V 3 bases and J 5 bases; bases outside gene matches: 6. Germline lookup yields CDR1 SQVTM and CDR2 ANQGSEA. The CDR3 spells CSVDLTGRNEKLFF. The CDR3 DNA reads as TGCAGCGTTGACCTGACAGGGAGGAATGAAAAACTGTTTTTT.

The chain couples TRBV28 to TRBJ2-7, with D perhaps assigned TRBD1 or TRBD2 (6 bases each). Trimming pared 7 bases from V and 5 bases from J, leaving 9 bases between. Germline CDR1 reads MDHEN; CDR2 reads SYDVKM. This CDR3 is built from 11 residues. DNA of the CDR3: TGTGCCAGCATTAGGGGGGACGAGCAGTACTTC. Its protein product is CASIRGDEQYF.